Below, 21 T cell receptor beta chains from the same sample are listed, as sequenced in a study of T cells after yellow fever vaccination. Each CDR3 protein is one row after TCRdb ran MiXCR on the 5' RACE reads. The table has a few hundred thousand distinct CDR3 sequences, 17% seen once. Sequenced material: PBMCs, taken 5 days after the first yellow fever vaccination. These receptors were collected from a young man who received the YFV17D yellow fever vaccine.

The V and J genes are TRBV4-2 and TRBJ2-3; TRBD2 aligns across 8 bases. CDR1 LGHNA and CDR2 YNFKEQ come from the germline V gene. The CDR3 sequence is 17 residues long. J gave up 3 bases and V 0 bases, and 8 bases lay outside the gene matches. The CDR3 DNA is TGTGCCAGCAGCCAAGATCCTGCGGGGGGCGGGACAGATACGCAGTATTTT. Its protein product is CASSQDPAGGGTDTQYF.

The chain is built from TRBV5-6 and TRBJ2-2, with no clear D. CDR3 length equals 15 residues. Trimming stripped 2 bases from V and 0 bases from J, with 8 bases between. Germline assignment: CDR1 SGHDT and CDR2 YYEEEE. CDR3 nucleotides: TGTGCCAGCAGCTTTACCAGATCGAACACCGGGGAGCTGTTTTTT. This gives the protein CASSFTRSNTGELFF.

The chain has TRBV20-1 and TRBJ1-6; maybe TRBD1 (6 bases). V lost 5 bases to trimming and J lost 7 bases, with 12 bases between them. The length of the CDR3 is 13 residues. The germline gives CDR1 DFQATT, CDR2 SNEGSKA (reference sequence). CDR3 in amino acids: CSARQEFNSPLHF. In DNA, the CDR3 is TGCAGTGCTCGACAGGAGTTCAATTCACCCCTCCACTTT.

This clonotype was counted a few times. The chain uses TRBV11-2 and TRBJ2-7; D remains unclear. V gave up 0 bases and J gave up 4 bases, with 16 bases separating them. There are 16 residues in the CDR3. Per germline, CDR1 SGHAT and CDR2 FQNNGV. CDR3 region: CASSLDAGRFSYEQYF. In DNA form, the CDR3 reads TGTGCCAGCAGCTTAGATGCAGGACGCTTCTCGTACGAGCAGTACTTC.

The gene calls are TRBV7-2 and TRBJ2-7; D possibly matches TRBD1 or TRBD2 (5 bases each). Trimming took off 0 bases at V and 4 bases at J, with 13 bases between the two ends. Germline-derived CDR1 and CDR2 are SGHTA and FQGNSA. This CDR3 region has 15 residues. The CDR3: CASSLASGTTYEQYF. The CDR3 nucleotides are TGTGCCAGCAGCTTAGCCTCCGGGACCACGTACGAGCAGTACTTC.

The rearrangement links TRBV20-1 to TRBJ2-3; 8 nucleotides line up with TRBD1. After removal of 6 bases from V and 4 bases from J, the junction contained 6 bases not matched to a gene. The V gene's germline CDR1 is DFQATT and CDR2 SNEGSKA (reference sequence). The CDR3 spans 13 residues. The CDR3 coding sequence is TGCAGTGCCTCGGACAGGGTTGCAGATACGCAGTATTTT. Translating it yields CSASDRVADTQYF.

This clonotype was observed at least ten times. The V gene is TRBV5-6, the J gene TRBJ2-1, with D perhaps matching TRBD1 or TRBD2 (6 bases each). Germline loops: CDR1 SGHDT, CDR2 YYEEEE. This CDR3 region has 12 residues. Trimming stripped 4 bases from V and 5 bases from J, with 7 bases between. CDR3 in amino acids: CASSGGHNEQFF. In DNA form, the CDR3 reads TGTGCCAGCAGCGGGGGGCACAATGAGCAGTTCTTC.

This clonotype has only a few counts. CDR3 protein: CASSQAVSGTEAFF. CDR3 DNA: TGTGCCAGCAGCCAAGCGGTCAGCGGGACTGAAGCTTTCTTT. The rearrangement joins TRBV3-1 to TRBJ1-1; D is uncertain. CDR3 length: 14 residues. The V gene lost 1 base and the J gene lost 5 bases, with 11 bases spanning the gap. Looked up from germline, CDR1 is LGHDT and CDR2 is YNNKEL (reference sequence). Supplemented by reference TRBV3-1 and TRBJ1-1, the full variable domain reads DTAVSQTPKYLVTQMGNDKSIKCEQNLGHDTMYWYKQDSKKFLKIMFSYNNKELIINETVPNRFSPKSPDKAHLNLHINSLELGDSAVYFCASSQAVSGTEAFFGQGTRLTVV.

The chain recombines TRBV5-6 with TRBJ2-7; D is uncertain. The CDR3 is made up of 14 amino acids. Germline V gives CDR1 SGHDT, CDR2 YYEEEE. V gave up 2 bases and J gave up 2 bases, with 11 bases separating them. DNA for the CDR3: TGTGCCAGCAGCTTCCAGACGGAAGCCTACGAGCAGTACTTC. Residues: CASSFQTEAYEQYF.

In this sample, this clonotype turned up a few times. CDR3 protein: CASSQVSGGNSYEQYF. The CDR3 DNA reads TGCGCCAGCAGCCAAGTTAGCGGGGGGAACTCCTACGAGCAGTACTTC. The rearrangement uses TRBV4-3 and TRBJ2-7; 10 bases are shared with TRBD2. Germline trimming cut 1 base from V and 0 bases from J; bases unmatched to any gene: 3. Germline-derived CDR1 and CDR2 are LGHNA and YSLEER. The CDR3 extends over 16 amino acids.

The CDR3 region has the DNA TGTGCCAGCTCACCGGCCATAGCGAACACCGGGGAGCTGTTTTTT. This sequence encodes CASSPAIANTGELFF. The J gene is TRBJ2-2, the V gene TRBV18; D remains unclear. The CDR3 totals 15 residues. Trimming took off 3 bases at V and 0 bases at J, with 8 bases between the two ends. Germline loops: CDR1 KGHSH, CDR2 LQKENI.

The CDR3 loop is CASRSRPGGRDSYEQYV. In DNA, the CDR3 is TGTGCCAGCAGATCGCGGCCGGGGGGCCGCGACTCCTACGAGCAGTACGTC. The chain links TRBV6-1 to TRBJ2-7, with a tentative D call TRBD2 (7 bases). The CDR3 extends over 17 amino acids. V lost 6 bases and J lost 0, with 21 bases in between. CDR1 and CDR2 from the germline V gene are MNHNS and SASEGT.

The chain couples TRBV24-1 to TRBJ2-4; 8 bases line up with TRBD2. The CDR3 loop spans 17 amino acids. CDR1 KGHDR and CDR2 SFDVKD come from the germline V gene. V trimming: 4 bases; J trimming: 1 base; junction bases outside the gene matches: 8. The CDR3 DNA sequence: TGTGCCACCAGTGACCTCCGGGGGGGCAAGGCCAAAAACATTCAGTACTTC. This codes for CATSDLRGGKAKNIQYF.

This clonotype showed up many times. Written as DNA, the CDR3 is TGTGCCAGCAGTTATTGGGACCGCGAAAGCTCTGGAAACACCATATATTTT. It translates to CASSYWDRESSGNTIYF. V gene TRBV6-2 or TRBV6-3 combines with J gene TRBJ1-3; a weak D match, TRBD1 (5 bases). Germline V gene lookup returns CDR1 MNHEY and CDR2 SVGEGT. The ends were cut back, 3 bases at V and 0 bases at J, with 15 bases in the middle. There are 17 residues in the CDR3.

The chain uses TRBV7-8 and TRBJ2-7; weak D call: TRBD1 (6 bases). The length of the CDR3 is 17 residues. Germline V gives CDR1 SGHVS, CDR2 FQNEAQ. Deletions cut 4 bases from V and 0 bases from J, with 19 bases between. The CDR3 nucleotides read TGTGCCAGCAGCTCTGGGCTAAGGGGGTTAAACTCCTACGAGCAGTACTTC. The encoded protein is CASSSGLRGLNSYEQYF. Drawing the rest from reference TRBV7-8 and TRBJ2-7, the complete variable domain is GAGVSQSPRYKVAKRGQDVALRCDPISGHVSLFWYQQALGQGPEFLTYFQNEAQLDKSGLPSDRFFAERPEGSVSTLKIQRTQQEDSAVYLCASSSGLRGLNSYEQYFGPGTRLTVT.

The gene calls are TRBV9 and TRBJ1-2; TRBD1 matches 8 bases. Trimming at V came to 3 bases and at J to 4 bases, leaving 2 bases not matched to a gene. The CDR3 is 13 amino acids. Germline values: CDR1 SGDLS, CDR2 YYNGEE. CDR3 DNA: TGTGCCAGCAGCGAGGGACAGGCCTATGGCTACACCTTC. Amino acids: CASSEGQAYGYTF.

This clonotype showed up many times. The chain links TRBV5-1 to TRBJ2-1, with TRBD2 matching 10 bases. The germline CDR1 and CDR2 sequences are SGHRS and YFSETQ. CDR3 length: 17 amino acids. The V and J ends lost 4 bases and 8 bases, in that order; junction bases with no gene match: 15. The CDR3 nucleotides are TGCGCCAGCAGCACCATAAGGCAGCGGGGGGGCGTCGATGAGCAGTTCTTC. This sequence encodes CASSTIRQRGGVDEQFF.

The J gene is TRBJ1-2, the V gene TRBV12-3 or TRBV12-4; a possible D gene is TRBD1 (5 bases). V was pared by 6 bases and J by 4 bases, with 12 bases between. CDR3 length: 13 amino acids. The CDR3 sequence: CASSGRALYGYTF. The DNA for the CDR3 is TGTGCCAGCAGCGGCAGGGCCCTCTATGGCTACACCTTC.

The chain employs TRBV7-3 and TRBJ2-3; D is possibly TRBD1 (6 bases). The CDR3 is 14 residues long. The germline V gene has CDR1 SGHTA and CDR2 FQGTGA. V lost 3 bases to trimming and J lost 4 bases, with 11 bases between them. In nucleotides, the CDR3 is TGTGCCAGCAGCTTTTCTGGGGGCCCAGATACGCAGTATTTT. Protein sequence: CASSFSGGPDTQYF. The whole variable domain, filled in from reference TRBV7-3 and TRBJ2-3, reads GAGVSQTPSNKVTEKGKYVELRCDPISGHTALYWYRQSLGQGPEFLIYFQGTGAADDSGLPNDRFFAVRPEGSVSTLKIQRTERGDSAVYLCASSFSGGPDTQYFGPGTRLTVL.

The rearrangement uses TRBV28 and TRBJ1-1; D perhaps matches TRBD1 (6 bases). There are 14 residues in the CDR3. Germline V gives CDR1 MDHEN, CDR2 SYDVKM. Trimming removed 4 bases at V and 5 bases at J, with 14 bases between. CDR3 nucleotide sequence: TGTGCCAGCAGTTATGTGGGGGCAGCGACTGAAGCTTTCTTT. It encodes CASSYVGAATEAFF. Full variable domain (remainder filled in from reference TRBV28 and TRBJ1-1): DVKVTQSSRYLVKRTGEKVFLECVQDMDHENMFWYRQDPGLGLRLIYFSYDVKMKEKGDIPEGYSVSREKKERFSLILESASTNQTSMYLCASSYVGAATEAFFGQGTRLTVV.

This clonotype occurred a few times. The rearrangement joins TRBV4-2 to TRBJ1-4; TRBD1 is a possible D gene (5 bases). With 0 bases removed from V and 4 bases from J, the gap between germline ends came to 12 bases. Germline lookup yields CDR1 LGHNA and CDR2 YNFKEQ. CDR3 length equals 16 residues. This CDR3 reads CASSQERAQGNEKLFF. As DNA, the CDR3 is TGTGCCAGCAGCCAAGAGAGGGCCCAGGGTAATGAAAAACTGTTTTTT.